Included here is one T cell receptor (beta chain) sequence, with context. This record belongs to a study of regulatory T cells in long-lasting Graves disease. Regarding time point: persistent/refractory GD, antithyroid drugs over 5 years with positive TRAb. Generation of the TCR library employed RNA extracted from PBMCs. iRepertoire HTBI primers and Arm-PCR of CDR3 regions built TCR beta libraries. MiXCR, run by TCRdb on the multiplex PCR reads, gives a single entry per CDR3 protein. Of about 420,000 distinct CDR3 sequences in the sample, 20% to 30% were seen once. V was pared by 5 bases and J by 0 bases, with 14 bases between. The V gene's germline CDR1 is MNHNS and CDR2 SASEGT. The CDR3 contains 17 residues.

Sequencing was performed on peripheral blood mononuclear cells (PBMCs), taken when the disease was refractory, from a patient treated with antithyroid drugs. This sequence was found in a female donor with Graves disease. The chain has TRBV6-1 and TRBJ2-6; TRBD1 might be the D (6 bases). The DNA of the CDR3 is TGTGCCAGCAGTCAAGGAACAGGGATCTCTGGGGCCAACGTCCTGACTTTC. This translates into CASSQGTGISGANVLTF.